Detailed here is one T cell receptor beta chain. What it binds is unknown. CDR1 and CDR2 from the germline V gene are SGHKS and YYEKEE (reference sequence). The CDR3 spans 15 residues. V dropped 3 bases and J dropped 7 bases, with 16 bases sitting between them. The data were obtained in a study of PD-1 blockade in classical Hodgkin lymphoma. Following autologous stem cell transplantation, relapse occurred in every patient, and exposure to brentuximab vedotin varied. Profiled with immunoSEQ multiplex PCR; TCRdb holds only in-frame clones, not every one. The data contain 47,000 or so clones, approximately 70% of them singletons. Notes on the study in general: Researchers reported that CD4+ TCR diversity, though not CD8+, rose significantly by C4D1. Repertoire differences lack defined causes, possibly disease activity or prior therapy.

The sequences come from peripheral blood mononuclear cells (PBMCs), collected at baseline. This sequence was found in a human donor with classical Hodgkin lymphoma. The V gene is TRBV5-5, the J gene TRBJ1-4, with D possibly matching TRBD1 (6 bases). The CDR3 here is CASSSPAGAAEKLFF. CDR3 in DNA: TGTGCCAGCAGCTCCCCCGCGGGGGCGGCTGAAAAACTGTTTTTT.